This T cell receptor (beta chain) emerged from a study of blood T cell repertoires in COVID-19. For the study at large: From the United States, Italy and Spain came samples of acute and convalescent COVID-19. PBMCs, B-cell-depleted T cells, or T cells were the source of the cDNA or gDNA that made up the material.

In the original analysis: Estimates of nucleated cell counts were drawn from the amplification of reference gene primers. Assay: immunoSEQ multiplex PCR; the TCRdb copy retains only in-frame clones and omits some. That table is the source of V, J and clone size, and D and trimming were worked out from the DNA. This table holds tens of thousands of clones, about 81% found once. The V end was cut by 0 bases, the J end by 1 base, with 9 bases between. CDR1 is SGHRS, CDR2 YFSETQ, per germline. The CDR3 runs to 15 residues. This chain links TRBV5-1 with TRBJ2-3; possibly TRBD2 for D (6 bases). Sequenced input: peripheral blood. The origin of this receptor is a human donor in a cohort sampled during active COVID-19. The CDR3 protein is CASSLAGLGTDTQYF. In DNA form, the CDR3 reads TGCGCCAGCAGCTTGGCGGGACTGGGCACAGATACGCAGTATTTT.